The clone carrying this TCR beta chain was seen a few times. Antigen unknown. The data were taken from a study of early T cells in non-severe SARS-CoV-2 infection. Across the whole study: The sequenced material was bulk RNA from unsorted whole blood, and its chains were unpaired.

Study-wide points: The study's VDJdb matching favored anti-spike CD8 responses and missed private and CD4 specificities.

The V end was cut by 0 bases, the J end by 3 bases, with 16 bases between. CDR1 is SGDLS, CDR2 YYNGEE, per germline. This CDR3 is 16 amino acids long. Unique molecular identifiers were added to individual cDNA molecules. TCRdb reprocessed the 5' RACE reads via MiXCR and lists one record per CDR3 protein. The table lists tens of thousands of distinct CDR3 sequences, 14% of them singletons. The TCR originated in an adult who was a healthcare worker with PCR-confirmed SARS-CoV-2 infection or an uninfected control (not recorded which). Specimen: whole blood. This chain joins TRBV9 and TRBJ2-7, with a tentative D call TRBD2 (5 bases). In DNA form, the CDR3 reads TGTGCCAGCAGCGTAGAAGGGTCTAGCAGGTTCTACGAGCAGTACTTC. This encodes CASSVEGSSRFYEQYF.